This T cell receptor (beta chain) was sequenced in a study of shared clonotypes between healthy human individuals. Findings of the study overall: Since donors were few, the genetic and exposure-history diversity represented was limited.

Assay execution proceeded at the deep level. The data were produced by immunoSEQ multiplex PCR, yet TCRdb's version contains in-frame clones alone and is incomplete. Counted here are about 2.3 million clones, less than 95% occurring once; the ten biggest clones make up about 0.36%. Germline CDR1 and CDR2: MNHEY and SMNVEV (reference sequence). This CDR3 is built from 16 residues. Trimming took off 0 bases at V and 3 bases at J, with 15 bases between the two ends. Naive CD45RA+ and memory CD45RA-negative subsets were split from CD4+ cells. As for this clone: Its specificity is not known.

The chain uses TRBV27 and TRBJ2-7, with TRBD1 as a possible D gene (5 bases). The sequenced sample was naive CD4+ T cells from PBMCs. Subset denoted: CD45RA+ positively selected. The receptor was derived from a man aged 18 to 29 in good health. Some clones in this sample may be carry-over from other donors' samples. DNA for the CDR3: TGTGCCAGCAGTTTATCGAGTCGAGTAGGGGACTACGAGCAGTACTTC. Its protein product is CASSLSSRVGDYEQYF.